Listed here are 9 T cell receptor beta chains from one sample, sequenced in a study of shared clonotypes between healthy human individuals (dated by TCRdb to 2020 to 2021). Library method: the immunoSEQ multiplex PCR assay. TCRdb obtained this table from immuneACCESS and retained in-frame rearrangements with V and J assigned. These tables miss some clones; where compared with another copy, unresolved V genes account for less than half of the shortfall, and the remainder is unexplained. This sample comprises 1.5 million to 2.5 million clones, around 96% of them detected only once. Around 1.2% of the sample comes from the top ten. CD8 naive samples were CD45RO-negative cells positively selected for CCR7, giving a CD45RA+CCR7+ population that excluded TemRA cells. Sequenced material: naive CD8+ T cells sorted from blood. The meaning of the sample's cell subset or site label: CD45RA+CCR7+. These receptors were collected from a young man in good health.

The chain is built from TRBV6-1 and TRBJ1-6; D uncertain. There are 15 residues in the CDR3. CDR1 and CDR2 from the germline V gene are MNHNS and SASEGT. Trimming removed 3 bases from V and 10 bases from J, with 16 bases in between. The CDR3 sequence is CASSEVDELGSPLHF. The CDR3 DNA follows: TGTGCCAGCAGTGAGGTTGACGAATTAGGGTCACCCCTCCACTTT.

The chain couples TRBV2 to TRBJ1-5; the D is unclear. Germline V CDR1 and CDR2: SNHLY, FYNNEI. The CDR3 spans 12 residues. The V end was cut by 6 bases, the J end by 2 bases, with 5 bases between. CDR3 sequence (DNA): TGTGCCAGCAGGAGCCGCAATCAGCCCCAGCATTTT. Translated: CASRSRNQPQHF.

J is TRBJ2-7 and V is TRBV29-1, with a weak D call TRBD1 (6 bases). CDR1 and CDR2 from the germline V gene are SQVTM and ANQGSEA. V was pared by 5 bases and J by 2 bases, with 13 bases between. The CDR3 is 13 amino acids. The CDR3 DNA reads TGCAGCGTTAGGACAGACGAAACCTACGAGCAGTACTTC. It encodes CSVRTDETYEQYF.

This sequence joins TRBV6-6 and TRBJ2-3; the D is unclear. This CDR3 is 15 amino acids long. From germline, CDR1 is MNHNY and CDR2 SVGAGI (reference sequence). The V and J ends lost 7 bases and 1 base respectively, with 15 bases between them. The CDR3 DNA reads as TGTGCCAGCACCAACAGTTCTCTGGGCACAGATACGCAGTATTTT. Encoded protein: CASTNSSLGTDTQYF.

J is TRBJ2-7 and V is TRBV6-5; D is unclear. The CDR3 sequence is 11 residues long. V lost 8 bases and J lost 0, with 5 bases in between. Germline V gene sequence: CDR1 MNHEY, CDR2 SVGAGI. The CDR3: CASGYSYEQYF. CDR3 DNA: TGTGCCAGCGGCTACTCCTACGAGCAGTACTTC.

The chain is built from TRBV6-5 and TRBJ1-5, with TRBD1 matching over 11 bases. V was pared by 10 bases and J by 6 bases, with 11 bases of the junction left unmatched. This CDR3 contains 15 residues. The germline V gene encodes CDR1 MNHEY and CDR2 SVGAGI. CDR3 sequence reads: CATVQGQGVGQPQHF. Written as DNA, the CDR3 is TGTGCCACCGTTCAGGGACAGGGGGTTGGTCAGCCCCAGCATTTT.

This chain joins TRBV27 and TRBJ2-7; TRBD2 might be the D (5 bases). Deletions cut 2 bases from V and 2 bases from J, with 13 bases between. The CDR3 runs 15 residues. Per the germline V gene, CDR1 is MNHEY and CDR2 is SMNVEV (reference sequence). CDR3 residues: CASSLARGPTYEQYF. The CDR3, as DNA: TGTGCCAGCAGTTTAGCGAGAGGGCCTACCTACGAGCAGTACTTC.

The chain carries TRBV10-3 and TRBJ2-7; 13 bases fit TRBD2. The germline gives CDR1 ENHRY, CDR2 SYGVKD. This CDR3 contains 15 residues. Germline trimming cut 7 bases from V and 2 bases from J; bases unmatched to any gene: 5. CDR3 sequence: CAIKSTSGRPYEQYF. The CDR3 DNA sequence: TGTGCCATCAAGTCGACTAGCGGGAGGCCCTACGAGCAGTACTTC.

This sequence joins TRBV4-3 and TRBJ2-1, with 10 bases identical to TRBD2. Germline V CDR1 and CDR2: LGHNA, YSLEER. The CDR3 is 16 residues long. V lost 5 bases to trimming and J lost 7 bases; unmatched junction nucleotides: 11. The chain's CDR3 is CASSYLAGVVGNEQFF. In DNA form, the CDR3 reads TGCGCCAGCAGCTACCTAGCGGGAGTGGTTGGGAATGAGCAGTTCTTC.